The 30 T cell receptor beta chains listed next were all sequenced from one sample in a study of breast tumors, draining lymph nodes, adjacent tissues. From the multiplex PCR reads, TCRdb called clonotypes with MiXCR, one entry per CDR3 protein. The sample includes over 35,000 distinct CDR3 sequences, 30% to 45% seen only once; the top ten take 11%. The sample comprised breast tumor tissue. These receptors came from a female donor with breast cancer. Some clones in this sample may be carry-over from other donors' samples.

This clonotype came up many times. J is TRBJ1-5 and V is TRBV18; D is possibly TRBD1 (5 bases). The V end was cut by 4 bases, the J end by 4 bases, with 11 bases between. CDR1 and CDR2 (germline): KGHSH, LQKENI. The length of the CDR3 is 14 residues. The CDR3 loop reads CASSRGRSNQPQHF. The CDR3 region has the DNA TGTGCCAGCTCACGGGGACGGTCTAATCAGCCCCAGCATTTT.

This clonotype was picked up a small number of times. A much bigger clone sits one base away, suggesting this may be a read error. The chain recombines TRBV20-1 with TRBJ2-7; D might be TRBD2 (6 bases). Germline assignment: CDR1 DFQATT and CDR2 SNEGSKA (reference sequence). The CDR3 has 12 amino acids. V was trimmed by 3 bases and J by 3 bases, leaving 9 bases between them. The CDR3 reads CSASRGNYEQYF. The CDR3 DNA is TGCAGTGCTAGTCGGGGGAACTACGAGCAGTACTTC.

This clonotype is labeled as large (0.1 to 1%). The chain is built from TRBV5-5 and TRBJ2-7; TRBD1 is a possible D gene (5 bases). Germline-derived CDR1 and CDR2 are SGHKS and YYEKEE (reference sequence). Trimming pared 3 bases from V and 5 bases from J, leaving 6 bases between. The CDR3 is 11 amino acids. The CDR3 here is CASSWGNEQYF. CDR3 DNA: TGTGCCAGCAGCTGGGGCAACGAGCAGTACTTC.

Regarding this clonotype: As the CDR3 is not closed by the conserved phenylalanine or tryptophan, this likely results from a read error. CDR3 coding DNA: TGCGCCAGCAGCCAAGCCCATGGCGGGAACTACGAGCAGTACCTC. Residues: CASSQAHGGNYEQYL. The V and J genes are TRBV4-3 and TRBJ2-7, with a tentative D call TRBD2 (6 bases). The V gene's germline CDR1 is LGHNA and CDR2 YSLEER. V was clipped by 1 base and J by 3 bases, with 13 bases between them. CDR3 length: 15 residues.

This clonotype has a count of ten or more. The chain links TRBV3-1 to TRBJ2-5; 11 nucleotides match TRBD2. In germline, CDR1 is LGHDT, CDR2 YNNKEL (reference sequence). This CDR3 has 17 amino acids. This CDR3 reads CATSRGSGRAGGETQYF. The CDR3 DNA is TGTGCTACGTCAAGGGGTAGCGGGAGGGCCGGGGGAGAGACCCAGTACTTC.

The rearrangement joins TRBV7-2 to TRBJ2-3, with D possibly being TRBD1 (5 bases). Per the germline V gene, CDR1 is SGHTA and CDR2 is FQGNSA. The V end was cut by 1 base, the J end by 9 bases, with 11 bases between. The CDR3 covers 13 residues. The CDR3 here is CASSLDFKGTQYF. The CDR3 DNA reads TGTGCCAGCAGCTTAGACTTTAAGGGGACGCAGTATTTT.

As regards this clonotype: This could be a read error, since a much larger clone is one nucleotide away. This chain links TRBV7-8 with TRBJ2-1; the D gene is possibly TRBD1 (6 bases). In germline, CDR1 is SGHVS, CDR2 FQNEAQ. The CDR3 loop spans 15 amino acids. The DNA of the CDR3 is TGTGCCAGCAGCCCCGGACTCCCCCAGGGGATTGAGCAGCTCTTC. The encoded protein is CASSPGLPQGIEQLF.

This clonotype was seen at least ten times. The CDR3 DNA sequence: TGTGCCAGCAGCGTAGACCTTAGCTCCTACAATGAGCAGTTCTTC. It is translated as CASSVDLSSYNEQFF. The J gene is TRBJ2-1, the V gene TRBV9; D uncertain. The germline V gene encodes CDR1 SGDLS and CDR2 YYNGEE. The CDR3 is made up of 15 amino acids. Trimming removed 0 bases at V and 0 bases at J, with 7 bases between.

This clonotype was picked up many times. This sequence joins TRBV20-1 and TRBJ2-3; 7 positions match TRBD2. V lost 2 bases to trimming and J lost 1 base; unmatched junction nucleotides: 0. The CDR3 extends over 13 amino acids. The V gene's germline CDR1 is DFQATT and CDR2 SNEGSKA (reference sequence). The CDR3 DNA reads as TGCAGTGCTAGACTAGCGGGCACAGATACGCAGTATTTT. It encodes CSARLAGTDTQYF.

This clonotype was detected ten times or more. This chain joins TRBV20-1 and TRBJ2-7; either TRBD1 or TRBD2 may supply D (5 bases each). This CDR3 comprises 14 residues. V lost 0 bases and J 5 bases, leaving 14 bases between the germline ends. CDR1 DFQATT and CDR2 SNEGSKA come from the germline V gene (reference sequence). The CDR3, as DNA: TGCAGTGCTAGAGATTTTGAGGGGTTGAACGAGCAGTACTTC. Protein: CSARDFEGLNEQYF.

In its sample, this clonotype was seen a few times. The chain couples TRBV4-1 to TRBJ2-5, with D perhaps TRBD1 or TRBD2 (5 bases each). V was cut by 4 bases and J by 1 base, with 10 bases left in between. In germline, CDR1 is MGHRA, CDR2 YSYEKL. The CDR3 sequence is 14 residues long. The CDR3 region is CASSRAGTQETQYF. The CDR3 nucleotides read TGCGCCAGCAGCCGCGCCGGGACCCAAGAGACCCAGTACTTC.

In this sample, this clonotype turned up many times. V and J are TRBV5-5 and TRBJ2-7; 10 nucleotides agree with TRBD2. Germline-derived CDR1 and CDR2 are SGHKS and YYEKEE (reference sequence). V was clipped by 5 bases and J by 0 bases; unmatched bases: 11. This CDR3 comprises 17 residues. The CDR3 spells CASRGTSDGRSSYEQYF. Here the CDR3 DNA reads TGTGCCAGCAGAGGGACTAGCGACGGGAGGAGCTCCTACGAGCAGTACTTC.

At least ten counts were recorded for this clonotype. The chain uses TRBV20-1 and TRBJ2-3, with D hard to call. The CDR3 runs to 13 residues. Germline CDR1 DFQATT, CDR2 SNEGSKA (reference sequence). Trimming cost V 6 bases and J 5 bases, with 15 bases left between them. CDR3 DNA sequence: TGCAGTGCCGCCTGGAACACGGTAGATACGCAGTATTTT. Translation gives CSAAWNTVDTQYF.

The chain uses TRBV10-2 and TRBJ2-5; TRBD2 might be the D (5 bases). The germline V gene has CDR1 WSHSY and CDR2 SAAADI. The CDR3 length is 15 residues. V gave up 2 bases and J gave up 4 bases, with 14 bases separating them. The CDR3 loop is CASSERTSLGETQYF. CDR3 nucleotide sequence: TGCGCCAGCAGTGAGAGGACTTCGCTGGGAGAGACCCAGTACTTC.

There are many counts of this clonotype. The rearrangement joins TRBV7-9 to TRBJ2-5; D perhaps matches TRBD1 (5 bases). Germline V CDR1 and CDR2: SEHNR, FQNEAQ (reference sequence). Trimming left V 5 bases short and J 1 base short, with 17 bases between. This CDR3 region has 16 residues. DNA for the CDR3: TGTGCCAGCAGCAGAGGACACTCCCTCCCCCAAGAGACCCAGTACTTC. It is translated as CASSRGHSLPQETQYF.

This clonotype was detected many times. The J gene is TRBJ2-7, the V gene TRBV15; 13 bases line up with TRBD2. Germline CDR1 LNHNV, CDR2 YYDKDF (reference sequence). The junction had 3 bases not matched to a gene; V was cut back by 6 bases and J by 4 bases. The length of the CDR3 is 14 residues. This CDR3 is CATRRTSGGYEQYF. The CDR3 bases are TGTGCCACCAGGAGGACTAGCGGGGGATACGAGCAGTACTTC.

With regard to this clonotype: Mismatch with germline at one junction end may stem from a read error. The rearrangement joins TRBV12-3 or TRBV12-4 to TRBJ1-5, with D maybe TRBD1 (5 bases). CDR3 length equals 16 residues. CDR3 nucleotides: TGTGCCAACAGTGAGACCGGGGACCTCGGCAATCAGCCCCAGCATTTT. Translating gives CANSETGDLGNQPQHF.

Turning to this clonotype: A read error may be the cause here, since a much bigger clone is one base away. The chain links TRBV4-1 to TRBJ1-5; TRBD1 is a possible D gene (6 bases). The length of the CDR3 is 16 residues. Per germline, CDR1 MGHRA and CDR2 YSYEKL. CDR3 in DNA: TGCGCCGGCAGCCAAGTGGGGCGGGGGGCCAGGCAGCCCCAGCATTTT. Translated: CAGSQVGRGARQPQHF.

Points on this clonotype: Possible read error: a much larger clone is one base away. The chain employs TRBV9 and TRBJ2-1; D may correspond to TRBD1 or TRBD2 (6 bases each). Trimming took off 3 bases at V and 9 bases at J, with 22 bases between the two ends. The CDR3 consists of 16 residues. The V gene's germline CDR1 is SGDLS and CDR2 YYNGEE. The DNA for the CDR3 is TGTGCCAGCAGCGCCGGGGGCAGGGCGGTGGCAGGTGAGCAGTTCTTC. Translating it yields CASSAGGRAVAGEQFF.

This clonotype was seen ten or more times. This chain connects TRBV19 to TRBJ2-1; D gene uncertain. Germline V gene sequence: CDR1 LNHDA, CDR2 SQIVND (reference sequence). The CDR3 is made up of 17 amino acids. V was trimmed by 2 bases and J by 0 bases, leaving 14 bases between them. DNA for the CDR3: TGTGCCAGTAGTATACTAATTACCCAAAGCTCCTACAATGAGCAGTTCTTC. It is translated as CASSILITQSSYNEQFF.

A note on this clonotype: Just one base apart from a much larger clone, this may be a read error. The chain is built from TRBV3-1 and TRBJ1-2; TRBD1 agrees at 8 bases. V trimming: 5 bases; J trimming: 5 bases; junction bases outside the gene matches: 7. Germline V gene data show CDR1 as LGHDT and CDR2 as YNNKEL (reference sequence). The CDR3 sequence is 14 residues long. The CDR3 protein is CASSLTGERYGYTF. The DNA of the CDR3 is TGTGCCAGCAGCTTGACAGGGGAGCGTTATGGCTACACCTTC.

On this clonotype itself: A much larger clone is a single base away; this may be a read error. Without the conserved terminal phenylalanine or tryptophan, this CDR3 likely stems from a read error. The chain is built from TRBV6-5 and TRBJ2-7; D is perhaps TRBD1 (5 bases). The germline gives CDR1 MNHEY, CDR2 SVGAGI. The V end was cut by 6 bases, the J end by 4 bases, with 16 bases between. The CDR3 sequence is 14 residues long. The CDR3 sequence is CASSLAGQGYEQYL. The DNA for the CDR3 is TGTGCCAGCAGCCTTGCCGGGCAGGGTTACGAGCAGTACCTC.

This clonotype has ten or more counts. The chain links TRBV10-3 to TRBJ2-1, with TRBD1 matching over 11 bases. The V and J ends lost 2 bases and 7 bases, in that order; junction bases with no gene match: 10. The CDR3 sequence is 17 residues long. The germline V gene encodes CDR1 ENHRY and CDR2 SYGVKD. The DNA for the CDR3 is TGTGCCATCAGTGAGGAAGGCCGGGACAGGGGGTTGAATGAGCAGTTCTTC. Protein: CAISEEGRDRGLNEQFF.

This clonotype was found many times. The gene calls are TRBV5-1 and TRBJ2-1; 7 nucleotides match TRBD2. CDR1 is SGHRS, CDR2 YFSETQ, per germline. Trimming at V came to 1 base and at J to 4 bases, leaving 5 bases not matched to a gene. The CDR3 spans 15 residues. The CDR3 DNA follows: TGCGCCAGCAGCTTGACGGGAGGTCAATACAATGAGCAGTTCTTC. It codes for CASSLTGGQYNEQFF.

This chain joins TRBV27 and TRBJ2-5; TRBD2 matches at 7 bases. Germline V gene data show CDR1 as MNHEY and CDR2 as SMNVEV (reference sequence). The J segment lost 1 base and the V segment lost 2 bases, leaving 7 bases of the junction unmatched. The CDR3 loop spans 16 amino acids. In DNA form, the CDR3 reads TGTGCCAGCAGTTTAGAGGCTAGCGGTCCCCAAGAGACCCAGTACTTC. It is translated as CASSLEASGPQETQYF.

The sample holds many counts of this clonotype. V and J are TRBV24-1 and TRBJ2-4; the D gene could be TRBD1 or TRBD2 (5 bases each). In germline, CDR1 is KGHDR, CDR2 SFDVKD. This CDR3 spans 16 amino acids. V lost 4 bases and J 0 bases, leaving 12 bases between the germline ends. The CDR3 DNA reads TGTGCCACCAGTGACCCGAGAGGGGAAGCCAAAAACATTCAGTACTTC. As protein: CATSDPRGEAKNIQYF.

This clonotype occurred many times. CDR3: CASSGTSVGGNEQFF. CDR3 bases: TGCGCCAGCAGCGGAACTAGCGTTGGGGGGAATGAGCAGTTCTTC. V usage is TRBV5-1 and J usage is TRBJ2-1; 7 bases are a match to TRBD2. The CDR3 contains 15 residues. The ends lost 4 bases at V and 7 bases at J; junction bases unmatched: 11. Germline V CDR1 and CDR2: SGHRS, YFSETQ.

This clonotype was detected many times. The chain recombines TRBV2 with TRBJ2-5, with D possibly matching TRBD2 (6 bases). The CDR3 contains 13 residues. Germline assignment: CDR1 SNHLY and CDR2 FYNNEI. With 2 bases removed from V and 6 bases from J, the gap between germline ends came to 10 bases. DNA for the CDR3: TGTGCCAGCAGTGAACTCGGGAGAAAGACCCAGTACTTC. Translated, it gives CASSELGRKTQYF. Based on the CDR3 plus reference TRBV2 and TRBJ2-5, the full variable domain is EPEVTQTPSHQVTQMGQEVILRCVPISNHLYFYWYRQILGQKVEFLVSFYNNEISEKSEIFDDQFSVERPDGSNFTLKIRSTKLEDSAMYFCASSELGRKTQYFGPGTRLLVL.

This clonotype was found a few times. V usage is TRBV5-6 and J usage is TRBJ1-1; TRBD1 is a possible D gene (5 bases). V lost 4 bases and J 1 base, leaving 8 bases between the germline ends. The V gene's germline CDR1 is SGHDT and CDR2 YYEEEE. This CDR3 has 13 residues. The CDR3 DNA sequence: TGTGCCAGCAGCCAAGACAGGAACACTGAAGCTTTCTTT. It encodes CASSQDRNTEAFF.

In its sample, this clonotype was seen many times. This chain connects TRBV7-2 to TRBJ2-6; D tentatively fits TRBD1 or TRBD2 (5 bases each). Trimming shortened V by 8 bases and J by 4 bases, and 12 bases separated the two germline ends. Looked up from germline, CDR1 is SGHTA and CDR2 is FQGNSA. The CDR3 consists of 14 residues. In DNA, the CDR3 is TGTGCCAGCGAGGGGACCCGAGGGGCCAACGTCCTGACTTTC. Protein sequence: CASEGTRGANVLTF.